The subject of this entry is one T cell receptor (beta chain). Its cognate antigen is unknown. Germline and junction disagree at one end, which may indicate a read error. A universal primer binding site was introduced by template switching. The final cDNA contained unique molecular identifiers. In TCRdb, the 5' RACE reads were re-called with MiXCR into one record per CDR3 protein. Found here are some 1,700,000 distinct CDR3 sequences, less than 40% of them singletons; the top ten hold over 0.25%. This specimen belongs to a study of identical twins. Regarding the study as a whole: Fewer insertions marked abundant cord blood beta clonotypes; young adult naive trended weakly, memory not at all. The authors drew conclusions from cross-sectional statistical analysis rather than following the same donors.

This CDR3 spans 13 amino acids. The sequenced sample was cord blood. V and J are TRBV12-3 or TRBV12-4 and TRBJ2-3; weak D call: TRBD2 (6 bases). The sequence derives from a newborn girl in good health. The chain's CDR3 is CASVQGGTDTEYF. The CDR3 nucleotides are TGTGCCAGCGTGCAGGGAGGCACAGATACGGAGTATTTT.